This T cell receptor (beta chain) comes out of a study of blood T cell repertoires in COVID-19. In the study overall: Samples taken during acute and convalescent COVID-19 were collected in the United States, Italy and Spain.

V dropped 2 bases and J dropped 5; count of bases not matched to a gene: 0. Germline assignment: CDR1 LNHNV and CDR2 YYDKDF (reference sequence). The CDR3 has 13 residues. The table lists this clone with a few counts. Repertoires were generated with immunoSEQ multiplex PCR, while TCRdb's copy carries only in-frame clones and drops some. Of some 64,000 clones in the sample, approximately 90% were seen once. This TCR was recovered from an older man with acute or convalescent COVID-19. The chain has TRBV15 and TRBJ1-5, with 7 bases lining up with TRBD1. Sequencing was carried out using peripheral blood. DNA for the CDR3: TGTGCCACCAGCAGAACAGGGGATCAGCCCCAGCATTTT. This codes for CATSRTGDQPQHF.